This T cell receptor beta chain appears in the sequencing data of a study of early T cells in non-severe SARS-CoV-2 infection. Individual cDNA molecules were tagged with unique molecular identifiers, the study reported. Via MiXCR, TCRdb re-called the 5' RACE reads, giving one row per CDR3 protein. The profile shows tens of thousands of distinct CDR3 sequences, roughly 4% of them singletons. This CDR3 is built from 20 residues. Germline V CDR1 and CDR2: SEHNR, FQNEAQ (reference sequence). Unmatched junction bases numbered 19, after V lost 2 bases and J lost 3 bases. This clonotype was detected a few times.

The receptor comes from an adult who was a healthcare worker with PCR-confirmed SARS-CoV-2 infection or an uninfected control (not recorded which). The rearrangement uses TRBV7-9 and TRBJ1-2; TRBD1 aligns across 9 bases. Sample: whole blood. The CDR3 sequence is CASSLNVPGQGNYAYYGYTF. CDR3 DNA: TGTGCCAGCAGCTTAAACGTCCCGGGACAGGGAAACTATGCGTACTATGGCTACACCTTC.